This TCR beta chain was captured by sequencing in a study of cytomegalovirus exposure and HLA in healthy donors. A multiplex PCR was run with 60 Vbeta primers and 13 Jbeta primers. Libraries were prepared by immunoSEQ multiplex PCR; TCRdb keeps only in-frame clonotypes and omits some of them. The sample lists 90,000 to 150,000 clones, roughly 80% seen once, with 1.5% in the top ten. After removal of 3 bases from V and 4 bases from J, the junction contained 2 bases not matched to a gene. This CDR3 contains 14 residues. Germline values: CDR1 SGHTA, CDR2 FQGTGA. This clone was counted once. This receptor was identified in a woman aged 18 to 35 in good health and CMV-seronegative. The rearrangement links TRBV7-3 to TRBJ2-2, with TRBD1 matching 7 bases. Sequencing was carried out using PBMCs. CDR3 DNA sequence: TGTGCCAGCAGCTTGGGGACAGCCACCGGGGAGCTGTTTTTT. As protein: CASSLGTATGELFF. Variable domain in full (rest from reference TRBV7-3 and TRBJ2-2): GAGVSQTPSNKVTEKGKYVELRCDPISGHTALYWYRQSLGQGPEFLIYFQGTGAADDSGLPNDRFFAVRPEGSVSTLKIQRTERGDSAVYLCASSLGTATGELFFGEGSRLTVL.